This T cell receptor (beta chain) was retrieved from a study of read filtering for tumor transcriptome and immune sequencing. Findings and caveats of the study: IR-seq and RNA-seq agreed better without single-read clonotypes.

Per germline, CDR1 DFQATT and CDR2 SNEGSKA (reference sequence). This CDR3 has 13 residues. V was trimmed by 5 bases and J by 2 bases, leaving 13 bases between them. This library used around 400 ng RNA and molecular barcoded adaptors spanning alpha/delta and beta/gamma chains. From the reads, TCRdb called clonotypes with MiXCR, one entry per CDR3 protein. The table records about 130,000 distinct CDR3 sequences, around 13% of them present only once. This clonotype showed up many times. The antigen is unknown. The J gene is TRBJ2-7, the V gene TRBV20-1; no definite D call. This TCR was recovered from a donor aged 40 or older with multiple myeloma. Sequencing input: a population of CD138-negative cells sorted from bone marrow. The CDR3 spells CSAEDREPYEQYF. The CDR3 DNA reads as TGCAGTGCTGAAGACCGTGAACCCTACGAGCAGTACTTC.